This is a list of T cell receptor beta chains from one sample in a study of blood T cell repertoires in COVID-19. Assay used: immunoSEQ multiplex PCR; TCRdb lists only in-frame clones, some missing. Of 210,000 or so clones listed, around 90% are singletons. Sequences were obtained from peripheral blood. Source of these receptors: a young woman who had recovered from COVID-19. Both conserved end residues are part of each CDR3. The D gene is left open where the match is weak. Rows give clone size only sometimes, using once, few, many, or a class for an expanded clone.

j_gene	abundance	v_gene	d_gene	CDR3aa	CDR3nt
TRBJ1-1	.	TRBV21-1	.	CASTTLGGVAFF	TGTGCCAGCACCACGTTAGGGGGGGTGGCTTTCTTT
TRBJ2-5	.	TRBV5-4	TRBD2	CASSSRLAGGQETQYF	TGTGCCAGCAGCTCCAGACTAGCGGGAGGTCAAGAGACCCAGTACTTC
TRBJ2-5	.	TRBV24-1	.	CATSDSLRGETQYF	TGTGCCACCAGTGACTCCCTTCGGGGAGAGACCCAGTACTTC
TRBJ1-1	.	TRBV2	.	CASSEGGARDEAFF	TGTGCCAGCAGTGAAGGGGGAGCCCGAGATGAAGCTTTCTTT
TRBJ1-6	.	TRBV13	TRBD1	CATPSDRGDSPLHF	TGTGCCACCCCCAGTGACAGGGGGGATTCACCCCTCCACTTT
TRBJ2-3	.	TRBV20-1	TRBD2	CSASGARGSTDTQYF	TGCAGTGCTAGTGGGGCGCGGGGGAGCACAGATACGCAGTATTTT
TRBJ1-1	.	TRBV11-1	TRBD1	CASSLAQGQMNTEAFF	TGTGCCAGCAGCTTAGCCCAGGGACAGATGAACACTGAAGCTTTCTTT
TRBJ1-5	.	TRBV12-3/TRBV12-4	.	CASSPFGQPQHF	TGTGCCAGCAGCCCCTTCGGTCAGCCCCAGCATTTT
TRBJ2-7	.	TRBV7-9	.	CASSLAGHEQYF	TGTGCCAGCAGCTTAGCGGGGCACGAGCAGTACTTC
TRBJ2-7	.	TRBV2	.	CASSPLGATSSEQYF	TGTGCCAGCAGTCCCTTAGGGGCCACGAGTAGCGAGCAGTACTTC
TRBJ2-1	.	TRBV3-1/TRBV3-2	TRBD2	CASSLDSGLAGDNEQFF	TGTGCCAGCAGCCTCGACTCGGGACTAGCGGGGGACAATGAGCAGTTCTTC
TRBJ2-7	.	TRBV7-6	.	CASSLRPQGLDEQYF	TGTGCCAGCAGCTTACGTCCGCAGGGGTTGGACGAGCAGTACTTC
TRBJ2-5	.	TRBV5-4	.	CASSLDGGWETQYF	TGTGCCAGCAGCTTGGACGGAGGGTGGGAGACCCAGTACTTC
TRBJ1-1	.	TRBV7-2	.	CASSFTDTEAFF	TGTGCCAGCAGCTTCACAGACACTGAAGCTTTCTTT
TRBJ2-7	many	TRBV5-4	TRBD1	CASSLTGTGVAEQYF	TGTGCCAGCAGCCTAACCGGGACAGGGGTTGCCGAGCAGTACTTC
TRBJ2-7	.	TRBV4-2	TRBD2	CASSQATGTSYHEQYF	TGTGCCAGCAGCCAGGCCACCGGGACTAGCTACCACGAGCAGTACTTC
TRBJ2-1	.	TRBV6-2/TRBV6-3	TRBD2	CASSPMGLASNEQFF	TGTGCCAGCAGCCCCATGGGACTAGCCTCCAATGAGCAGTTCTTC
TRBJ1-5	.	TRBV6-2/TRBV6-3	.	CASSPGQLNQPQHF	TGTGCCAGCAGCCCCGGACAGTTAAATCAGCCCCAGCATTTT
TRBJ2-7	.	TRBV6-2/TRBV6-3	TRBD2	CASSYSLAAKYEQYF	TGTGCCAGCAGTTACTCGCTAGCGGCCAAATACGAGCAGTACTTC
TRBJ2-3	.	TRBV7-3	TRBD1	CASSSGQLSTDTQYF	TGTGCCAGCAGCTCGGGACAGTTGAGCACAGATACGCAGTATTTT
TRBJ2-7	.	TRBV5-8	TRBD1	CASSLYPGTGFSYEQYF	TGTGCCAGCAGCCTATACCCCGGGACAGGCTTTTCCTACGAGCAGTACTTC
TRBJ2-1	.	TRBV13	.	CASSLGAGAARADYNEQFF	TGTGCCAGCAGCTTGGGGGCAGGGGCGGCCAGGGCGGACTACAATGAGCAGTTCTTC
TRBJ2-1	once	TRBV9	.	CASSEGGYNERFF	TGTGCCAGCAGCGAGGGGGGGTACAATGAGCGGTTCTTC
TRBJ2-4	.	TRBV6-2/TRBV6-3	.	CASSSEGNIQYF	TGTGCCAGCAGTTCCGAGGGTAACATTCAGTACTTC
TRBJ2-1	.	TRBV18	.	CASSPPGETGYNEQFF	TGTGCCAGCTCACCACCAGGGGAAACAGGCTACAATGAGCAGTTCTTC
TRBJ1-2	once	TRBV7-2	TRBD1	CASSPRTGNYGYTF	TGTGCCAGCAGCCCCAGGACAGGGAACTATGGCTACACCTTC
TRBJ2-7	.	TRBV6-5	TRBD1	CASSTGTGDSYEQYF	TGTGCCAGCAGTACCGGGACAGGGGACTCCTACGAGCAGTACTTC
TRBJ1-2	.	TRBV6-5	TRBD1	CASRDPQGSDYGYTF	TGTGCCAGCAGAGACCCACAGGGGAGCGACTATGGCTACACCTTC
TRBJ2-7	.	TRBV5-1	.	CASSLALVRSSYEQYF	TGCGCCAGCAGCTTGGCGTTAGTTAGGAGCTCCTACGAGCAGTACTTC
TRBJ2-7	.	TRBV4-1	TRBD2	CASSQVGLAAYEQYF	TGCGCCAGCAGCCAGGTTGGGCTAGCGGCCTACGAGCAGTACTTC
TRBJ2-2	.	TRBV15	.	CATSRDHTYNTGELFF	TGTGCCACCAGCAGAGATCACACATACAACACCGGGGAGCTGTTTTTT
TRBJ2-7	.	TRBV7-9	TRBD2	CASSFGTSGSRYF	TGTGCCAGCAGCTTTGGGACTAGCGGGAGTCGGTACTTC
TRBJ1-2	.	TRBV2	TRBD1	CASSELGTGGTSNYGYTF	TGTGCCAGCAGTGAACTGGGGACAGGGGGCACCAGTAACTATGGCTACACCTTC
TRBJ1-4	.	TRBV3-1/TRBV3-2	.	CASSQDVPRVSLEKLFF	TGTGCCAGCAGCCAAGACGTTCCCAGGGTCTCCCTTGAAAAACTGTTTTTT
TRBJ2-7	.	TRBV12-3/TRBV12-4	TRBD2	CASSFGGRGEQYF	TGTGCCAGCAGTTTTGGCGGGAGAGGCGAGCAGTACTTC
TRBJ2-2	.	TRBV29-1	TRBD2	CSAKTSGEGDTGELFF	TGCAGCGCCAAGACTAGCGGGGAGGGGGACACCGGGGAGCTGTTTTTT
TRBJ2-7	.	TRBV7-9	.	CASSLGAAAYEQYF	TGTGCCAGCAGCTTAGGGGCAGCCGCCTACGAGCAGTACTTC
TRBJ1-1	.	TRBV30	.	CAWIQVPDSRSFEAFF	TGTGCCTGGATCCAAGTCCCGGACAGCAGATCCTTTGAAGCTTTCTTT